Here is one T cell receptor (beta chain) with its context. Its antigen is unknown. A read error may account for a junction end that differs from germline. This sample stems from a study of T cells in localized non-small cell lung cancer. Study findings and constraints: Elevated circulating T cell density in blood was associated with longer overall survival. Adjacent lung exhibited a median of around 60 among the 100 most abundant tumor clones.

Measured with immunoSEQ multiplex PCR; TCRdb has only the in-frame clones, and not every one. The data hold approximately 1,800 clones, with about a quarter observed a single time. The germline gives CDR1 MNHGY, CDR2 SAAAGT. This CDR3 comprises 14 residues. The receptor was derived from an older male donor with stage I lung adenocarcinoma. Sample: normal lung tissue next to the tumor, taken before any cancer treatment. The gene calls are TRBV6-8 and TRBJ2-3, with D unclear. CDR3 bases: TGTGCCATCAGTGGGCACGGTAGCACAGATACGCAGTATTTT. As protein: CAISGHGSTDTQYF.